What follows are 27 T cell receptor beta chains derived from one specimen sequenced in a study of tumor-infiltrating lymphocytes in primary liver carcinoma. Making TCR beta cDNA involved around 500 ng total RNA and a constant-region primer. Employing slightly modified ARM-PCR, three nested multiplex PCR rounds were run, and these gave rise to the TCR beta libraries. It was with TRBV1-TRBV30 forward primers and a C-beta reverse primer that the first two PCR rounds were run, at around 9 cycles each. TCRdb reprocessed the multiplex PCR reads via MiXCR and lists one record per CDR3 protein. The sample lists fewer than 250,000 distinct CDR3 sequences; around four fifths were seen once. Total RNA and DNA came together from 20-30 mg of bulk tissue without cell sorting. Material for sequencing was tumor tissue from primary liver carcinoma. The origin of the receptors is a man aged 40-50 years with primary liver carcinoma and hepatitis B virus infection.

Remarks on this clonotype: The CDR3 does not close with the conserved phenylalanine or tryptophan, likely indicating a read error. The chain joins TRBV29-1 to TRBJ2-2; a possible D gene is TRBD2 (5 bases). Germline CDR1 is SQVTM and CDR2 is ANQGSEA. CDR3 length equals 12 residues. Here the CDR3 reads CSVSTNTGELFS. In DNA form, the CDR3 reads TGCAGTGTTTCAACGAACACCGGGGAACTGTTTTCT.

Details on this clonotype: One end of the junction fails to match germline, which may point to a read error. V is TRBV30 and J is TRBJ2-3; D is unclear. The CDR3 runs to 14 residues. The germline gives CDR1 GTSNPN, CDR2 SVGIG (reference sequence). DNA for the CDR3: TGTGCCTCCGGCCTCACGCGAGGCACAGATACGCAGTACTTT. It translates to CASGLTRGTDTQYF.

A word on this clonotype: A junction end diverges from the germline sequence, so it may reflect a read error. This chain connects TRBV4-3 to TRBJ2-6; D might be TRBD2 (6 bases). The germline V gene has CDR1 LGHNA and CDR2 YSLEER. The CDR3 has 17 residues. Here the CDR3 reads CASSQGGSGRGANVLTF. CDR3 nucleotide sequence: TGCGCCAGCAGCCAAGGTGGGTCAGGGCGCGGGGCTAACGTCCTGACTTTC.

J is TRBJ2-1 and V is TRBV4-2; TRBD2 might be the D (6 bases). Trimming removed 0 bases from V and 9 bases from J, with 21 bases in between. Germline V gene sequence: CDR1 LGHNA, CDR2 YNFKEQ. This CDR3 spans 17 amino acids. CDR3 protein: CASSQDGGKALDTEQFF. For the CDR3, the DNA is TGTGCCAGCAGCCAAGATGGAGGGAAGGCTCTCGATACTGAGCAGTTCTTC.

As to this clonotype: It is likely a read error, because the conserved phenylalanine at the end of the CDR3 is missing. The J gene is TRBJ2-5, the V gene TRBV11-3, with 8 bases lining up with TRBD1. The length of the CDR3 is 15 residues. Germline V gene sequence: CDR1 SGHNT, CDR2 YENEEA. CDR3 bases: TGTGGCAGCAGCCTCGGGACAGGAGAAAGAGAGATCCAGTACTTA. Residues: CGSSLGTGEREIQYL.

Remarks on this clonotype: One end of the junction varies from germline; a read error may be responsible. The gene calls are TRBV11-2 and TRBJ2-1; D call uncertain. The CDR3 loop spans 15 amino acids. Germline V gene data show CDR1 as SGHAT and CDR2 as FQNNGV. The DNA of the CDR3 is TGTACCAGCAGCTTTAGTGGGCCATTCGACAATGAGCAGTTCTTC. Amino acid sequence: CTSSFSGPFDNEQFF.

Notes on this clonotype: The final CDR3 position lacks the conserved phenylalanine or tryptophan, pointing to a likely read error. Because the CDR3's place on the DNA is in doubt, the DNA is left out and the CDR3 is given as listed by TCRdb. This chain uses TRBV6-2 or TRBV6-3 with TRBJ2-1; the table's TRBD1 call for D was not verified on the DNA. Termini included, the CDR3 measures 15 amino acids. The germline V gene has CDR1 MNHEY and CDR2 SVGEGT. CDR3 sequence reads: CASSTPPIWGNERFL.

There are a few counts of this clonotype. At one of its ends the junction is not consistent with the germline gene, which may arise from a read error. The CDR3 DNA reads as TGCGCCAGCAGTATAGAAGCGGGAGGATACAATGAGCAGTTCTTC. Residues: CASSIEAGGYNEQFF. V usage is TRBV6-1 and J usage is TRBJ2-1; TRBD2 agrees at 9 bases. The CDR3 sequence is 15 residues long. Germline V gene data show CDR1 as MNHNS and CDR2 as SASEGT.

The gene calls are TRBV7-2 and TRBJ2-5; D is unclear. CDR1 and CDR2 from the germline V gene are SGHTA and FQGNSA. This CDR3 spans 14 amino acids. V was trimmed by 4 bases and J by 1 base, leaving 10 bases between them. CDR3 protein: CASSSRHSQETQYF. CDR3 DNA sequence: TGTGCCAGCAGCTCAAGACATTCCCAAGAGACCCAGTACTTC.

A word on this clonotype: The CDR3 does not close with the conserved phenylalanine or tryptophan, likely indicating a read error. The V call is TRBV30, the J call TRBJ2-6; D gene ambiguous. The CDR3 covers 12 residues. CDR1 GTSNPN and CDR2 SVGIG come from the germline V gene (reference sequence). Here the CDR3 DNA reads TGCGCCCTCCTCTCTGGGGCCAACGTCCTGACTTCC. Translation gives CALLSGANVLTS.

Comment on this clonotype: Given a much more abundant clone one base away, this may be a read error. The CDR3 nucleotides are TGTGCCAGCAGCCAGGAGTCCACACTGCGAGATACCCAGTACTTC. This translates into CASSQESTLRDTQYF. The chain recombines TRBV7-9 with TRBJ2-5, with D unresolved. V was shortened by 5 bases and J by 8 bases, with 21 bases between the two germline ends. There are 15 residues in the CDR3. Germline V gene sequence: CDR1 SEHNR, CDR2 FQNEAQ (reference sequence).

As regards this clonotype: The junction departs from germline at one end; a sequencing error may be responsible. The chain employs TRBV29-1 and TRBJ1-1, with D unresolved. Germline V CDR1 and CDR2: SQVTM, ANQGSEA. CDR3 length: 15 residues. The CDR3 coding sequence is TGCAGCGGAGCCCCATGTTGGGCCATGAAAACTGAAGCTTTCTTT. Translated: CSGAPCWAMKTEAFF.

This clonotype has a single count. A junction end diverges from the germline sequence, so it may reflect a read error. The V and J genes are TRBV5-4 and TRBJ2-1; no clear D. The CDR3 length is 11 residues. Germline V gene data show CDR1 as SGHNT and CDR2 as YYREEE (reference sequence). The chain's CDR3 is CASGRSNEQFF. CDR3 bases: TGTGCCAGCGGCCGGTCCAATGAACAGTTCTTC. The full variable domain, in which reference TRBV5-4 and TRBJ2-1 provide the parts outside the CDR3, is ETGVTQSPTHLIKTRGQQVTLRCSSQSGHNTVSWYQQALGQGPQFIFQYYREEENGRGNFPPRFSGLQFPNYSSELNVNALELDDSALYLCASGRSNEQFFGPGTRLTVL.

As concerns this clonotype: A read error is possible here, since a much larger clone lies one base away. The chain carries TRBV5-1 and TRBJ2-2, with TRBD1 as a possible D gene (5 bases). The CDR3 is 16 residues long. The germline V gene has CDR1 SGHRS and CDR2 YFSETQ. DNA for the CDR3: TGCGCCAGCAGCTTGTTGGGGCAATCGAACATCGGGGAGCTGTTTTTT. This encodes CASSLLGQSNIGELFF. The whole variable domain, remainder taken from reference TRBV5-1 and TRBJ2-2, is KAGVTQTPRYLIKTRGQQVTLSCSPISGHRSVSWYQQTPGQGLQFLFEYFSETQRNKGNFPGRFSGRQFSNSRSEMNVSTLELGDSALYLCASSLLGQSNIGELFFGEGSRLTVL.

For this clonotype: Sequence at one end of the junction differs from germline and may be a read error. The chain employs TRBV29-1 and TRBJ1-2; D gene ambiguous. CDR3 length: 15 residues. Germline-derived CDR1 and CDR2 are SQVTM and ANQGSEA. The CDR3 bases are TGCAGCGTTGAAGTATCCGCCAGCACCTCGTATGACTACACCTTC. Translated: CSVEVSASTSYDYTF.

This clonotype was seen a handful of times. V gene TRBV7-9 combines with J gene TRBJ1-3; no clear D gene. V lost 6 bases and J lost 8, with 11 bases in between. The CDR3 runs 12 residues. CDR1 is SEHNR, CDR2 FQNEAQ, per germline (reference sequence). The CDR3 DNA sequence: TGTGCCAGCAGTACCTATGGGTACACCATATATTTT. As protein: CASSTYGYTIYF.

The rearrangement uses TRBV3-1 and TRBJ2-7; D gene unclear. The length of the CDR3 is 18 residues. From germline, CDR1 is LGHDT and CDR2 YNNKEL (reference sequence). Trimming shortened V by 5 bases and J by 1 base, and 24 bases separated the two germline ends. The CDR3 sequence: CASSSNAEAGPFSYEQYF. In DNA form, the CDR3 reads TGTGCCAGCAGCTCGAATGCGGAAGCCGGGCCTTTTTCCTACGAGCAGTACTTC.

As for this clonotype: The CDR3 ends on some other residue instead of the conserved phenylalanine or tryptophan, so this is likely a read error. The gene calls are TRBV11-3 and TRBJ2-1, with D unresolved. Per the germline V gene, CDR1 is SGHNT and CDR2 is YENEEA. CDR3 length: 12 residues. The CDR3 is CARSLNASEQFI. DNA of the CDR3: TGTGCCAGGAGCTTAAATGCCAGTGAGCAGTTCATC.

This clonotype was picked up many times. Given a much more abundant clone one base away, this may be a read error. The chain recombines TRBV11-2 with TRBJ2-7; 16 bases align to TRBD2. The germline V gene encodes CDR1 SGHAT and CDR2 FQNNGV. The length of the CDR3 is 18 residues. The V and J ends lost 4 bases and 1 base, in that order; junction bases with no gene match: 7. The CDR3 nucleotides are TGTGCCAGCAGCTCTGAAGGGACTAGCGGGGGGGCTTCCTACGAGCAGTACTTC. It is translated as CASSSEGTSGGASYEQYF.

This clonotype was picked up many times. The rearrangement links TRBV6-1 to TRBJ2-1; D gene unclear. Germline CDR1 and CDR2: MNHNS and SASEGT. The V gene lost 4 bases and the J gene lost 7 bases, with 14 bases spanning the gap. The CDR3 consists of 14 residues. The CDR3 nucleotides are TGTGCCAGCAGTGGAGTCCTACCACGGAATGAGCAGTTCTTC. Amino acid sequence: CASSGVLPRNEQFF.

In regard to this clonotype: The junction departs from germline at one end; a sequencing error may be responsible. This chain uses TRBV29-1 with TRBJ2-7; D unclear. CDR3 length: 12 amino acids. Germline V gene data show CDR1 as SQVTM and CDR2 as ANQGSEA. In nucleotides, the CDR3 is TGCAGCGCTGATTGGGGTAATCACGAGCACTACTTC. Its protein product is CSADWGNHEHYF.

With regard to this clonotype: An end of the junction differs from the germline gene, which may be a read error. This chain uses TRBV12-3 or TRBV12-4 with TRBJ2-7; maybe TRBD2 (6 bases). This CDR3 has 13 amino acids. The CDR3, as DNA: TGTGCCAGCAGTCTCGGGACTGGGGACGGGCAGTATTTC. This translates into CASSLGTGDGQYF.

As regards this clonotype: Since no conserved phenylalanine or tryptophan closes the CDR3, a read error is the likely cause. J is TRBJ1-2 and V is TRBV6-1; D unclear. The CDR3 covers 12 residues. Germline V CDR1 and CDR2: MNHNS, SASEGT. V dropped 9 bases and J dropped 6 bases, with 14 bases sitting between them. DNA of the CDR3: TGTGCCAGTACCGACCCGGAGGATGGCTACACCTCC. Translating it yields CASTDPEDGYTS.

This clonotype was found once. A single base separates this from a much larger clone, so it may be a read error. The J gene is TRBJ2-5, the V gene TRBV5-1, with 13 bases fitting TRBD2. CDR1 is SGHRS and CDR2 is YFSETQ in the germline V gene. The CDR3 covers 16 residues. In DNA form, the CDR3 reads TGCGCCATCAGCTGGGGACTAGCGGGAAGTCAAGAGACCCAGTACTTC. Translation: CAISWGLAGSQETQYF.

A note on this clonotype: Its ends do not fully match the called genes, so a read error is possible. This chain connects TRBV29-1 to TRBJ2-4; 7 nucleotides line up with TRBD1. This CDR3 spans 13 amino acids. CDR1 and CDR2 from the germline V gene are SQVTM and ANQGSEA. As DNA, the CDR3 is TGCAGTGTTGAGTACAGGGGCGCAGACATTCAGTACTTC. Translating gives CSVEYRGADIQYF.

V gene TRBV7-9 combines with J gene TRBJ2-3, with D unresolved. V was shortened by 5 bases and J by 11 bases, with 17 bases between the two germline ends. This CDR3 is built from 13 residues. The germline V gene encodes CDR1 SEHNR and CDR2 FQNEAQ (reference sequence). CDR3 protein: CASSPNSGVMQYF. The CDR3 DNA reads TGTGCCAGCAGCCCAAATAGTGGAGTTATGCAGTATTTT.

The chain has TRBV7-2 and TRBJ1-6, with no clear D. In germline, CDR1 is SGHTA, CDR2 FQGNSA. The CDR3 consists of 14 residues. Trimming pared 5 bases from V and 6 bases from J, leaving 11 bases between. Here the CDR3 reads CASSQQLANSPLHF. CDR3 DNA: TGTGCCAGCAGCCAACAGCTTGCTAATTCACCCCTCCACTTT.